The clone carrying this T cell receptor (beta chain) has a count of ten or more. The sample originates from a study of T cells after yellow fever vaccination. CDR3 length equals 13 residues. Trimming pared 4 bases from V and 4 bases from J, leaving 11 bases between. Germline V lookup: CDR1 MNHEY, CDR2 SMNVEV (reference sequence). UMIs and a universal primer site were added when TCR cDNA was made by 5'RACE template switching. MiXCR was run by TCRdb on the 5' RACE reads, yielding one entry per CDR3 protein. The sample contains tens of thousands of distinct CDR3 sequences, approximately 8% of which appear only once.

This chain connects TRBV27 to TRBJ2-7, with a tentative D call TRBD1 (6 bases). This clonotype originated in a man aged 30 to 39 who received the YFV17D yellow fever vaccine. The sample consisted of CD8+ T cells sorted from PBMCs, taken 15 days after the yellow fever booster vaccination. The CDR3 sequence is CASSSNQGYEQYF. Here the CDR3 DNA reads TGTGCCAGCAGTTCCAATCAGGGGTACGAGCAGTACTTC.